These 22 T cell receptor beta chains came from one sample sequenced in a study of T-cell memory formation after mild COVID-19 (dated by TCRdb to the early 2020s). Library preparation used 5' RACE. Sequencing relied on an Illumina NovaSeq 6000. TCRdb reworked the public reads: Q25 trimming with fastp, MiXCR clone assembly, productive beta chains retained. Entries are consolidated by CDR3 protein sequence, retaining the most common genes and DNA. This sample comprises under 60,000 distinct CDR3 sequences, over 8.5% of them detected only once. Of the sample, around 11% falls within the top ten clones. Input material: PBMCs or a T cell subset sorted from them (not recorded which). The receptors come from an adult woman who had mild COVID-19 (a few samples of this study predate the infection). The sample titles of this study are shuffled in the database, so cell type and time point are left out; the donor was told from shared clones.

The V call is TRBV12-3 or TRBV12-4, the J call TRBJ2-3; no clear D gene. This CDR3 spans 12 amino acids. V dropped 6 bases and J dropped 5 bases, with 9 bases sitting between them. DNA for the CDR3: TGTGCCAGCAGCAAAGGAGTAGATACGCAGTATTTT. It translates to CASSKGVDTQYF.

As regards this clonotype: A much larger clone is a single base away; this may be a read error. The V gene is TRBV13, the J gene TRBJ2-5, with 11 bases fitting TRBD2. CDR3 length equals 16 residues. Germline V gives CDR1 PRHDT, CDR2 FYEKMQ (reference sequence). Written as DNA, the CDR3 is TGTGTCAGCAGCTCTACTAGCGGGGGTACTCAAGAGACCCAGTACTTC. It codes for CVSSSTSGGTQETQYF.

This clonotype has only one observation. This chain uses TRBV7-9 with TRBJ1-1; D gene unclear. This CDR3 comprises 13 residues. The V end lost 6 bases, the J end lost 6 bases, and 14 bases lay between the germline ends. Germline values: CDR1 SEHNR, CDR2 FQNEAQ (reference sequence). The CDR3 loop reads CASSLTGSAEAFF. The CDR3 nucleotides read TGTGCCAGCAGTCTGACCGGGTCAGCTGAAGCTTTCTTT.

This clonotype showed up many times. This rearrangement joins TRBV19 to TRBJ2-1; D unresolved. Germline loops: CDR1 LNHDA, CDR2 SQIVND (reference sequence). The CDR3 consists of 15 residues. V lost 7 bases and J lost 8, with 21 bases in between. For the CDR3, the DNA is TGTGCCAGTACGACGCTAAGATCTGGTTTGGATGAGCAGTTCTTC. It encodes CASTTLRSGLDEQFF.

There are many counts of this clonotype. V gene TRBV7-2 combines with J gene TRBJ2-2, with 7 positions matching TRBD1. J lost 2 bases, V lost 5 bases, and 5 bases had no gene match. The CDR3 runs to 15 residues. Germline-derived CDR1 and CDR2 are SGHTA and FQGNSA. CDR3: CASSLDRANTGELFF. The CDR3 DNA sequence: TGTGCCAGCAGCCTCGACAGGGCCAACACCGGGGAGCTGTTTTTT.

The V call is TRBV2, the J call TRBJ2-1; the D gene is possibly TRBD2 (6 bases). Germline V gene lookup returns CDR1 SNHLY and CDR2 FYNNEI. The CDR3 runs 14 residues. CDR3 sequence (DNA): TGTGGGGGGGTTGCTCCGTCCTCCTACAATGAGCAGTTCTTC. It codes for CGGVAPSSYNEQFF. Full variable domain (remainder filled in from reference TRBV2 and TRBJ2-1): EPEVTQTPSHQVTQMGQEVILRCVPISNHLYFYWYRQILGQKVEFLVSFYNNEISEKSEIFDDQFSVERPDGSNFTLKIRSTKLEDSAMYFCGGVAPSSYNEQFFGPGTRLTVL.

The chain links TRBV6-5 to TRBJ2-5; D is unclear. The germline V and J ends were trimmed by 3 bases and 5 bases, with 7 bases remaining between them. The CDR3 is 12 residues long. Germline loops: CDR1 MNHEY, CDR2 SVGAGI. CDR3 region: CASSYGPETQYF. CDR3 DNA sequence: TGTGCCAGCAGTTATGGGCCTGAGACCCAGTACTTC.

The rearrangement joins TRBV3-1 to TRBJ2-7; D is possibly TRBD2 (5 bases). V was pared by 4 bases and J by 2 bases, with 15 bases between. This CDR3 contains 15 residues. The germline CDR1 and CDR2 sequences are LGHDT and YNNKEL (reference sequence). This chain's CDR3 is CASSLFVDSAYEQYF. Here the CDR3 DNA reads TGTGCCAGCAGCCTTTTCGTGGACTCGGCCTACGAGCAGTACTTC.

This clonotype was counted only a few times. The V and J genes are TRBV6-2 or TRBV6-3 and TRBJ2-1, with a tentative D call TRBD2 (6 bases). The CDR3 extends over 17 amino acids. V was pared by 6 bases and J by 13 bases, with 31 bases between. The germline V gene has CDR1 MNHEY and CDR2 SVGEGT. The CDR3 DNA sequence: TGTGCCAGCAGCCATTTCGGATTTAGCGGACCTCAGGCCACCCAGTTCTTC. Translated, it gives CASSHFGFSGPQATQFF.

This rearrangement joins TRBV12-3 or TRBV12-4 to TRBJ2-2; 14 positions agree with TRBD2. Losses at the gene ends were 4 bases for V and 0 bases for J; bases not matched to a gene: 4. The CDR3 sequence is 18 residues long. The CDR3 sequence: CASSSWGLAGANTGELFF. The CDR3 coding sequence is TGTGCCAGCAGTTCCTGGGGACTAGCGGGGGCGAACACCGGGGAGCTGTTTTTT.

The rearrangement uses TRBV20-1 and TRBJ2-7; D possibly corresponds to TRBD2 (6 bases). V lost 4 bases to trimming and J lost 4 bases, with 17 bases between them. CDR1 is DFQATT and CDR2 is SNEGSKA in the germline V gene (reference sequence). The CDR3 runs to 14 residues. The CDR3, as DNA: TGCAGTGCTATAATTCCAGGTGGGACTTACGAGCAGTACTTC. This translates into CSAIIPGGTYEQYF.

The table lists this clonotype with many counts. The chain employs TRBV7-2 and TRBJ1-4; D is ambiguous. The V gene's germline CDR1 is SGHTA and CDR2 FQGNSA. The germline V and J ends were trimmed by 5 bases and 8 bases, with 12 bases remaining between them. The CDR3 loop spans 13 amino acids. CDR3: CASSPTSTEKLFF. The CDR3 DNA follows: TGTGCCAGCAGCCCTACCTCCACGGAAAAACTGTTTTTT. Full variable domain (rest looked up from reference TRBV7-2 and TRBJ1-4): GAGVSQSPSNKVTEKGKDVELRCDPISGHTALYWYRQSLGQGLEFLIYFQGNSAPDKSGLPSDRFSAERTGGSVSTLTIQRTQQEDSAVYLCASSPTSTEKLFFGSGTQLSVL.

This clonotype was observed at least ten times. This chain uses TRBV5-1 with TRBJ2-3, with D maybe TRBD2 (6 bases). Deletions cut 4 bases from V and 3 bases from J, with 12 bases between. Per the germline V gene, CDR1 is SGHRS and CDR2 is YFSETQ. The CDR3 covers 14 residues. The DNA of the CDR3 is TGCGCCAGCAGCGGAGGGGTTGTAACAGATACGCAGTATTTT. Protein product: CASSGGVVTDTQYF. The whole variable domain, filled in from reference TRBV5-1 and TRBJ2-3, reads KAGVTQTPRYLIKTRGQQVTLSCSPISGHRSVSWYQQTPGQGLQFLFEYFSETQRNKGNFPGRFSGRQFSNSRSEMNVSTLELGDSALYLCASSGGVVTDTQYFGPGTRLTVL.

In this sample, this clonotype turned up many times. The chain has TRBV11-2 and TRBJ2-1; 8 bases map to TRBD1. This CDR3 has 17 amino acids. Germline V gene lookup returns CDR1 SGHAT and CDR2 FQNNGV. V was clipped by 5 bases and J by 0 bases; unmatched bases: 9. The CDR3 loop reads CASSPVWGTGSYNEQFF. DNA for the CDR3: TGTGCCAGCAGCCCCGTCTGGGGGACAGGCTCCTACAATGAGCAGTTCTTC. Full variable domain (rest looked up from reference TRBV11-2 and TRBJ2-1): EAGVAQSPRYKIIEKRQSVAFWCNPISGHATLYWYQQILGQGPKLLIQFQNNGVVDDSQLPKDRFSAERLKGVDSTLKIQPAKLEDSAVYLCASSPVWGTGSYNEQFFGPGTRLTVL.

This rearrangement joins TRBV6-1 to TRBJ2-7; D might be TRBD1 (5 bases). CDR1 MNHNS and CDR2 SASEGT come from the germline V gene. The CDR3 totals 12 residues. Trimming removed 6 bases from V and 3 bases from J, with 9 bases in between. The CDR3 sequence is CASRGANYEQYF. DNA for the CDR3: TGTGCCAGCAGAGGGGCAAACTACGAGCAGTACTTC.

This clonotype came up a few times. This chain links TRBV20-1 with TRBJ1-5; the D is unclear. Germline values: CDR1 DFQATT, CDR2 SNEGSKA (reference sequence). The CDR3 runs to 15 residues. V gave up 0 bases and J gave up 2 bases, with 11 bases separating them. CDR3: CSARERAGRNQPQHF. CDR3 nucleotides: TGCAGTGCTAGAGAAAGAGCAGGACGCAATCAGCCCCAGCATTTT.

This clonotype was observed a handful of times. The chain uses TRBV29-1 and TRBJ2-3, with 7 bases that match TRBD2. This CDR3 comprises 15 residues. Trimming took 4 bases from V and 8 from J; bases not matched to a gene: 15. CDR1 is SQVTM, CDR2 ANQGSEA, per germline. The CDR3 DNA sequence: TGCAGCGTTGGGGCTGGGAGGGCCGGTTTGGGTACGCAGTATTTT. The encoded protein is CSVGAGRAGLGTQYF.

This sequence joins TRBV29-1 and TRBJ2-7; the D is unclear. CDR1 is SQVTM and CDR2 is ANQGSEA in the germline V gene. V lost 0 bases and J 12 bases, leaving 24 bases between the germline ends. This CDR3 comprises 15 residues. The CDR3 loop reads CSVEEVGGQTTDRYF. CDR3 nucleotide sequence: TGCAGCGTTGAAGAAGTTGGTGGGCAAACCACCGATCGGTACTTC.

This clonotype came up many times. The chain's CDR3 is CASAATGGWGETQYF. The CDR3 DNA sequence: TGCGCCAGCGCGGCGACTGGGGGCTGGGGGGAGACCCAGTACTTC. This chain joins TRBV10-2 and TRBJ2-5, with D perhaps TRBD1 (6 bases). The CDR3 spans 15 residues. V gave up 8 bases and J gave up 5 bases, with 21 bases separating them. Germline CDR1 and CDR2: WSHSY and SAAADI.

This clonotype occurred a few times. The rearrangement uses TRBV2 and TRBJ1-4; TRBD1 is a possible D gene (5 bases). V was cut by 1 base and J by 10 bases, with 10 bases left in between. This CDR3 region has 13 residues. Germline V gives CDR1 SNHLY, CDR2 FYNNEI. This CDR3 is CASSEDPRGKLFF. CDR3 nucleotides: TGTGCCAGCAGTGAAGACCCAAGGGGAAAACTGTTTTTT. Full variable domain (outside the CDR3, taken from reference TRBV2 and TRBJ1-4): EPEVTQTPSHQVTQMGQEVILRCVPISNHLYFYWYRQILGQKVEFLVSFYNNEISEKSEIFDDQFSVERPDGSNFTLKIRSTKLEDSAMYFCASSEDPRGKLFFGSGTQLSVL.

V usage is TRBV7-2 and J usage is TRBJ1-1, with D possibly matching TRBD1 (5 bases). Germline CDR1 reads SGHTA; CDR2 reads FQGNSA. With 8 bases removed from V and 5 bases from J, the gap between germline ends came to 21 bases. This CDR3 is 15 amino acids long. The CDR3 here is CASGVDIRLGTEAFF. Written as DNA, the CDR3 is TGTGCCAGCGGGGTGGACATCCGATTGGGGACTGAAGCTTTCTTT.

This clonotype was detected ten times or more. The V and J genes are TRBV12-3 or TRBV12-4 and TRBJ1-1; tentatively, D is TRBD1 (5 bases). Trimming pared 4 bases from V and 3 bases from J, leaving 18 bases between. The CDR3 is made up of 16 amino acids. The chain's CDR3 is CASSSGPSRGDTEAFF. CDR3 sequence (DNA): TGTGCCAGCAGTTCCGGGCCCTCCCGGGGGGACACTGAAGCTTTCTTT.